This is a list of T cell receptor beta chains from one sample in a study of CD8 T cells in ankylosing spondylitis. TCRdb passed the 5' RACE reads through MiXCR, listing each CDR3 protein once. This table holds 250,000 or so distinct CDR3 sequences, around 11% found once. Specimen: blood, either unsorted or a sorted T cell fraction (not recorded which). The receptors stem from a male donor with ankylosing spondylitis or in good health (not recorded which). Both conserved end residues are part of each CDR3. The D gene is left open where the match is weak. A row's size may be missing; if present it is once, few, many or a size class.

V	D	J	length	size	DNA	CDR3
TRBV12-3/TRBV12-4	TRBD2	TRBJ2-3	15	.	TGTGCCAGCAGTTTGACTAGCGGGGTAATAGATACGCAGTATTTT	CASSLTSGVIDTQYF
TRBV11-2	.	TRBJ2-6	16	many	TGTGCCAGCAGCTCTGGGCCACACTCTGGGGCCAACGTCCTGACTTTC	CASSSGPHSGANVLTF
TRBV12-3/TRBV12-4	.	TRBJ2-1	13	many	TGTGCCAGCACCTTGGGGAAGCTTGATGAGCAGTTCTTC	CASTLGKLDEQFF
TRBV5-1	TRBD2	TRBJ2-2	13	many	TGCGCCAGCAGACTAGCGGGGACCGGGGAGCTGTTTTTT	CASRLAGTGELFF
TRBV2	.	TRBJ1-4	14	.	TGTGCCAGCACCCACAGGGACACTAATGAAAAACTGTTTTTT	CASTHRDTNEKLFF
TRBV6-1	TRBD1	TRBJ1-1	16	.	TGTGCCAGCAGCCCGGACAGGGAATTGATGAACACTGAAGCTTTCTTT	CASSPDRELMNTEAFF
TRBV25-1	.	TRBJ1-6	13	.	TGTGCCAGCAGTGAATATAAAGATTCACCCCTCCACTTT	CASSEYKDSPLHF
TRBV9	.	TRBJ2-5	12	many	TGTGCCAGCAGCGTAGGAGGAGAGACCCAGTACTTC	CASSVGGETQYF
TRBV3-1	TRBD2	TRBJ2-5	15	.	TGTGCCAGCAGCCTATTCAGCGGGGGACAAGAGACCCAGTACTTC	CASSLFSGGQETQYF
TRBV5-1	.	TRBJ2-2	15	.	TGCGCCAGCAGCTTGTGGGCGGCGAACACCGGGGAGCTGTTTTTT	CASSLWAANTGELFF
TRBV11-2	.	TRBJ1-1	14	.	TGTGCCAGCAGCCCAATTATGGGGGCGGGTGAAGCTTTCTTT	CASSPIMGAGEAFF
TRBV30	.	TRBJ1-5	13	few	TGTGCCTGGGGACTATCCCTTAATCAGCCCCAGCATTTT	CAWGLSLNQPQHF
TRBV20-1	.	TRBJ1-1	12	many	TGCAGTGCTAACACCCCGAACACTGAAGCTTTCTTT	CSANTPNTEAFF
TRBV5-1	.	TRBJ2-4	16	.	TGCGCCAGCAGCTTGGGGGTCAGAGTCGCCAAAAGCATTCAGTACTTC	CASSLGVRVAKSIQYF
TRBV4-2	.	TRBJ2-1	13	few	TGTGCCAGCAGCCGGCCCCCAGGGGAAGAGCAGTTCTTC	CASSRPPGEEQFF
TRBV28	TRBD2	TRBJ2-1	14	many	TGTGCCAGTTTAATAGCGGGAGGGAACAATGAGCAGTTCTTC	CASLIAGGNNEQFF
TRBV12-3/TRBV12-4	.	TRBJ2-2	16	many	TGTGCCAGCAGCCCGACCCGCCTGGAGAACACCGGGGAGCTGTTTTTT	CASSPTRLENTGELFF
TRBV5-1	.	TRBJ1-1	14	many	TGCGCCAGCAGCTTGGGGACACAGAACACTGAAGCTTTCTTT	CASSLGTQNTEAFF
TRBV4-1	.	TRBJ1-5	16	many	TGCGCCAGCAGCCAAGATAAGACAGATAGCAATCAGCCCCAGCATTTT	CASSQDKTDSNQPQHF
TRBV20-1	TRBD2	TRBJ2-7	15	many	TGCAGTGTTTCGCTCGGAGAGGCGGGAGCCTACGAGCAGTACTTC	CSVSLGEAGAYEQYF
TRBV6-1	.	TRBJ2-2	13	many	TGTGCCAGCAGTGAAGAAGAGCGCGGGGAGCTGTTTTTT	CASSEEERGELFF
TRBV29-1	.	TRBJ2-3	13	few	TGCAGCGTTGAAGCGGGGAGCACAGATACGCAGTATTTT	CSVEAGSTDTQYF
TRBV2	.	TRBJ2-1	12	.	TGTGCCAGCAGGACAAGGGAGAATGAGCAGTTCTTC	CASRTRENEQFF
TRBV20-1	TRBD1	TRBJ2-5	16	.	TGCAGTGCTGACCTCCTGGGGCAGGGGGCATGGGAGACCCAGTACTTC	CSADLLGQGAWETQYF
TRBV7-9	.	TRBJ1-2	15	few	TGTGCCAGCAGCAAACGAGGGGGGGTCGCCTATGGCTACACCTTC	CASSKRGGVAYGYTF
TRBV6-1	TRBD2	TRBJ2-1	17	.	TGTGCCAGCAGGAAAGGGGGATTAGCGGGGGGGTACAATGAGCAGTTCTTC	CASRKGGLAGGYNEQFF
TRBV7-9	TRBD1	TRBJ2-3	16	.	TGTGCCAGCACCACTTTGCGGACAGGAGGTTTGGATACGCAGTATTTT	CASTTLRTGGLDTQYF
TRBV7-8	.	TRBJ2-5	15	.	TGTGCCAGCAGCTTAGTGACGGGAAGTGGGGAGACCCAGTACTTC	CASSLVTGSGETQYF
TRBV6-5	TRBD1	TRBJ1-6	19	many	TGTGCCAGCAGTTACTCGAGCTTAAAGGACAGGGTAAAAAATTCACCCCTCCACTTT	CASSYSSLKDRVKNSPLHF
TRBV3-1	.	TRBJ2-1	15	.	TGTGCCAGCAGCCCCGGAGGGGAACCCTACAATGAGCAGTTCTTC	CASSPGGEPYNEQFF
TRBV20-1	.	TRBJ2-3	14	many	TGCAGTGCTATCGGGACTCCCCGTGTAGATACGCAGTATTTT	CSAIGTPRVDTQYF
TRBV12-3/TRBV12-4	TRBD1	TRBJ2-5	12	many	TGTGCCAGCAGCGGAACAGGGGCGGCCCAGTACTTC	CASSGTGAAQYF
TRBV28	TRBD2	TRBJ2-5	14	.	TGTGCCAGCAGTCGCCGGAGCGGGGAAGAGACCCAGTACTTC	CASSRRSGEETQYF
TRBV27	.	TRBJ2-7	16	many	TGTGCCAGCAGTCCCACCTGGACGGAAACGCTCTACGAGCAGTACTTC	CASSPTWTETLYEQYF
TRBV3-1	TRBD2	TRBJ2-1	16	many	TGTGCCAGCAGCCAAGGTCGACTAGCGGGGACCAATGAGCAGTTCTTC	CASSQGRLAGTNEQFF
TRBV29-1	.	TRBJ2-7	12	many	TGCAGCGCCGGAGACAGTCCCTACGAGCAGTACTTC	CSAGDSPYEQYF
TRBV20-1	TRBD2	TRBJ2-3	13	many	TGCAGTGCGTACTCTAGCGGGGGAGATACGCAGTATTTT	CSAYSSGGDTQYF
TRBV12-3/TRBV12-4	.	TRBJ2-4	15	many	TGTGCCAGCAGTCCGGGGCATGATCTACCGGTCATTCAGTACTTC	CASSPGHDLPVIQYF
TRBV5-1	.	TRBJ2-7	12	many	TGCGCCAGCAGCTTGGCCGGAGGCGAGCAGTACTTC	CASSLAGGEQYF
TRBV18	.	TRBJ1-2	12	.	TGTGCCAGCTCACCCCGCGGAGATGGCTACACCTTC	CASSPRGDGYTF
TRBV20-1	.	TRBJ2-7	13	many	TGCAGTGCTAGGGCCGGAGGGAGTAACGAGCAGTACTTC	CSARAGGSNEQYF